The entry that follows covers one T cell receptor (beta chain) sequence. This clone's antigen is unknown. Base qualities were left out, and no much larger clone turns up one base away. This entry belongs to a study of blood T cell repertoires in COVID-19 (dated by TCRdb to the early 2020s). Regarding the study in general: Samples from collaborators originated in the United States, Italy and Spain and spanned both the acute and convalescent phases of COVID-19. The material from the prospective study consisted of cDNA or gDNA derived from T cells, B-cell-depleted T cells, or PBMCs. Deeply sampled blood TCRbeta repertoires from subjects exposed to, actively infected with, or recovered from COVID-19 were included in the dataset. The repertoires were released in a freely available public database meant as a resource for research on the immune response to SARS-CoV-2. Samples were obtained from the ongoing ImmuneRACE study (first 160 participants) and from 1,200 or so subjects provided by 6 global collaborators. Sample metadata almost always included a de-identified subject ID, COVID-19 status, age in years and sex. HLA class I and class II types, where available, came from metadata supplied by the sample provider rather than from assay-based typing. Here is what the overall study found, with its caveats: The quantity of clinical and demographic metadata differed by source and by participant and was supplied without curation.

From V the trimming removes 5 bases and from J it removes 3 bases, while the gene matches leave 12 bases of the junction unaccounted for. The CDR3, from cysteine to phenylalanine, totals 16 residues. The entry retains the CDR3 DNA only, 48 bases that are in frame from base 1. Via the germline V gene, CDR1 is SGHVS and CDR2 FQNEAQ. Participants in the prospective study were aged about 18 to 95 years, lived in 20 to 30 United States geographic areas, and enrolled through a virtual design. In the prospective study, participants were assigned to cohorts based on the clinical history participants reported in a screening survey and a study questionnaire. Exposed participants were defined as having been in contact with someone with a PCR-confirmed or clinician-diagnosed COVID-19 case within 2 weeks of study entry. In the prospective study, mobile phlebotomists collected whole blood, serum and a nasopharyngeal or oropharyngeal swab from each participant. Participants in the prospective study had the option to provide additional blood draws and questionnaires over an approximately two-month period. Before DNA extraction, prospective study blood samples were shipped either frozen or at room temperature.

TCRbeta CDR3 regions were amplified from genomic DNA using the immunoSEQ Assay, a bias-controlled multiplex PCR. In the authors' own workflow: The number of nucleated cells in each sample was estimated from the amplification of reference gene primers within the assay. Sequence reads were collapsed and filtered to measure the absolute abundance of every unique TCRbeta CDR3 rearrangement. Productive Simpson clonality was computed per sample as the square root of Simpson's diversity index over productive rearrangements. Held by TCRdb, this immuneACCESS table contains in-frame sequences only and omits some clones. Under half of the omission traces to an unresolved V gene where checked; the cause of the rest is unknown. The V and J calls and clone size were taken over from that table, and D and trimming were inferred from the DNA. The sample table holds 400,000 to 500,000 clones, of which nearly 90% were seen once. About 1.4% of the sample is in the top ten clones.

Sequencing was carried out using PBMCs or T cells enriched from blood (not recorded which). The receptor chain draws on TRBV7-8 and TRBJ2-7; TRBD2 lines up with 8 middle nucleotides. The TCR sequence derives from a woman aged 18-30 years who had been exposed to COVID-19. The DNA sequence is given as TGTGCCAGCAGCGTTATGGCCGCGGGGGGAAACTACGAGCAGTACTTC. This codes for CASSVMAAGGNYEQYF. The variable domain in full, with residues beyond the CDR3 obtained from the reference TRBV7-8 and TRBJ2-7 genes, is GAGVSQSPRYKVAKRGQDVALRCDPISGHVSLFWYQQALGQGPEFLTYFQNEAQLDKSGLPSDRFFAERPEGSVSTLKIQRTQQEDSAVYLCASSVMAAGGNYEQYFGPGTRLTVT.